The sequence of this TCR beta chain was determined in a study of OX40 agonist ivuxolimab in advanced cancers. Note on this clone: What it binds is unknown.

This table comes from immunoSEQ multiplex PCR, and its TCRdb copy is limited to in-frame clones, with some not included. In the table there are tens of thousands of clones, around 87% of which are singletons. With autoimmune disease history or systemic immunosuppression, patients were excluded. The V end was cut by 1 base, the J end by 4 bases, with 16 bases between. The germline CDR1 and CDR2 sequences are MGHRA and YSYEKL. The CDR3 totals 16 residues. Overall study findings and caveats: Expansion of clones was among the lowest in partial responders at 0.1-3.0 mg/kg.

The rearrangement links TRBV4-1 to TRBJ1-1, with D perhaps TRBD1 (5 bases). This sequence was found in an adult with an advanced solid tumor such as melanoma, head and neck, liver or kidney cancer. The sample in question was CD4+ or CD8+ T cells sorted from blood, obtained in a trial of the OX40 agonist ivuxolimab. The CDR3 region is CASSQAPMGVGTEAFF. The CDR3 DNA reads as TGCGCCAGCAGCCAAGCTCCGATGGGGGTGGGCACTGAAGCTTTCTTT.